The source of this TCR beta chain is a study of cytomegalovirus exposure and HLA in healthy donors. On this clone: Its antigen is still unknown.

Study-wide results and caveats: Cytomegalovirus-associated TCR beta chains were listed, numbering 150 to 200. Three chains linked to CMV were shown in vitro to be specific for CMV antigens.

The CDR3 consists of 15 residues. Per germline, CDR1 MNHEY and CDR2 SVGAGI. After removal of 7 bases from V and 3 bases from J, the junction contained 10 bases not matched to a gene. The method was immunoSEQ multiplex PCR; TCRdb's version includes in-frame clones alone and lacks a portion of them. The sample comprises roughly 250,000 clones, about 90% of which are singletons, and around 1.2% rests with the top ten. This clonotype was obtained from a woman in her twenties or thirties in good health and CMV-seropositive. J is TRBJ1-2 and V is TRBV6-5; TRBD1 matches 8 bases. The sequencing input was PBMCs. The CDR3 loop is CASTKRTGWDYGYTF. CDR3 in DNA: TGTGCCAGCACGAAGAGGACAGGGTGGGACTATGGCTACACCTTC.